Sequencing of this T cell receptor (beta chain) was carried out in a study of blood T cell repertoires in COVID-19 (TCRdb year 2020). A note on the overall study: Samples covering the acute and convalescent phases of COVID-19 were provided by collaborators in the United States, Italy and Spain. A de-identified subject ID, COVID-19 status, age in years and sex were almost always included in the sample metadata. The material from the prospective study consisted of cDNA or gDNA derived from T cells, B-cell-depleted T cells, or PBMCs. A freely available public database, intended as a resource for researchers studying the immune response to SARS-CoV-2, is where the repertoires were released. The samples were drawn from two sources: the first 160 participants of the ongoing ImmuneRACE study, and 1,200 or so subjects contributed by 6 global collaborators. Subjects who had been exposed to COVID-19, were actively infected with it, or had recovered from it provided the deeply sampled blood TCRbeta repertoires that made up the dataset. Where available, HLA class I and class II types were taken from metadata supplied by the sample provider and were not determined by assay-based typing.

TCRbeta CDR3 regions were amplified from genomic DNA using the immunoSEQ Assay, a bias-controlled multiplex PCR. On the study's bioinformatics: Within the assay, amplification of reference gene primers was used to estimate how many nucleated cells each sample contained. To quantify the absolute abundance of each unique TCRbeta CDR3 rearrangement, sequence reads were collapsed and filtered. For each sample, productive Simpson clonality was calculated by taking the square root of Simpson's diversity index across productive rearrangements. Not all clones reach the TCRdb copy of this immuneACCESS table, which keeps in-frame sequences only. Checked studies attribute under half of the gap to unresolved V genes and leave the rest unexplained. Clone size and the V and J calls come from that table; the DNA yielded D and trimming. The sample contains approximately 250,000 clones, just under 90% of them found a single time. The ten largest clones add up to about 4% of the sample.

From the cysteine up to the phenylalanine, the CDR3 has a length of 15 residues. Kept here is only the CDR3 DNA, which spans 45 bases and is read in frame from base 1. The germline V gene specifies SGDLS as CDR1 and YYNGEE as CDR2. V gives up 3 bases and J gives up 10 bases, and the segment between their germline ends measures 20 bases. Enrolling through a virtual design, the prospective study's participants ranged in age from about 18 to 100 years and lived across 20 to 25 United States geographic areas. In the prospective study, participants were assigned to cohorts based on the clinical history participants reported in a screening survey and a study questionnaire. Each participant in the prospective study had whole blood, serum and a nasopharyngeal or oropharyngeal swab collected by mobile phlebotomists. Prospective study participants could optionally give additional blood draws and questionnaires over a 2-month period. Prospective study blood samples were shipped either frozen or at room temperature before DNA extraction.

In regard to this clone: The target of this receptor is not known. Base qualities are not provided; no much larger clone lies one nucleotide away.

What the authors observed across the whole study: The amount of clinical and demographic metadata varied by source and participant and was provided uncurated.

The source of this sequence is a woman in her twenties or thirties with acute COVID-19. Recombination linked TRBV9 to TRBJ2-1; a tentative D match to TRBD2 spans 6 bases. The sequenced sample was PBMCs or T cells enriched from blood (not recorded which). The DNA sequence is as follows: TGTGCCAGCAGCGCAGAGGTAGCGGCCCCCGGGGAGCAGTTCTTC. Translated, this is CASSAEVAAPGEQFF.